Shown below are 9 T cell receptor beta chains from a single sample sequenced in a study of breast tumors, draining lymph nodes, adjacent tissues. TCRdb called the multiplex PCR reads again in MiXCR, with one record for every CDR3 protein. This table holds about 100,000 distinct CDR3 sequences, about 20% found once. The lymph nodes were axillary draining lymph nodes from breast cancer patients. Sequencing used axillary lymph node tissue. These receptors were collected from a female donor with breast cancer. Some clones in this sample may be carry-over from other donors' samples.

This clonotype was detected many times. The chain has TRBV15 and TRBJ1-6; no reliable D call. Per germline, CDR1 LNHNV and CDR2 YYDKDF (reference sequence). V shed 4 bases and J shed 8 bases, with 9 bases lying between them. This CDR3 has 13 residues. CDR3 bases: TGTGCCACCAGCAACACGAACGATTCACCCCTCCACTTT. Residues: CATSNTNDSPLHF.

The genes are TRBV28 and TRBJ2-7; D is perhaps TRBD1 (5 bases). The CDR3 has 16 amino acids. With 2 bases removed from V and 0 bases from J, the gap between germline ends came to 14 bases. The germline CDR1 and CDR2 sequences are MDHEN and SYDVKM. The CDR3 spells CASSLSYRTPSYEQYF. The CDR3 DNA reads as TGTGCCAGCAGTTTAAGTTACAGGACGCCCTCCTACGAGCAGTACTTC.

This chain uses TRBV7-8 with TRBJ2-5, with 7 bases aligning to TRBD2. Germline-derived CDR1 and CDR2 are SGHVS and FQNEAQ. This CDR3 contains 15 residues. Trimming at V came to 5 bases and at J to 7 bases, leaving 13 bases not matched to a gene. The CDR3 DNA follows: TGTGCCAGCAGCGTAGAAGACCCCCCGGGAGGGACCCAGTACTTC. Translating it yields CASSVEDPPGGTQYF.

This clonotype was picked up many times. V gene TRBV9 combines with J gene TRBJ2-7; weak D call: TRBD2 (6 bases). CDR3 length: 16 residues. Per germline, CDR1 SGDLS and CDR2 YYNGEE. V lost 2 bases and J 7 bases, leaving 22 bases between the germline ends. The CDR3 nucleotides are TGTGCCAGCAGCGTTAATCAGGGTTTGGCGGCGGGGGAGCAGTACTTC. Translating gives CASSVNQGLAAGEQYF.

CDR3 residues: CASSLDRSDGNTIYF. CDR3 coding DNA: TGTGCCAGCAGCCTGGACAGGTCGGATGGAAACACCATATATTTT. V is TRBV7-6 and J is TRBJ1-3; 7 bases line up with TRBD1. The junction had 7 bases not matched to a gene; V was cut back by 5 bases and J by 3 bases. Germline CDR1 and CDR2: SGHVS and FNYEAQ. The CDR3 is 15 amino acids.

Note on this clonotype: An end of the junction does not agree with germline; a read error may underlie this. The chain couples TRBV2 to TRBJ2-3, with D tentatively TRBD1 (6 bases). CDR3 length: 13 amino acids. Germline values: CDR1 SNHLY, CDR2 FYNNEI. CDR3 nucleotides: TGTGCCAGCAGAGATGACAGGCTCCTTAGCCAGGCCTTT. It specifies CASRDDRLLSQAF.

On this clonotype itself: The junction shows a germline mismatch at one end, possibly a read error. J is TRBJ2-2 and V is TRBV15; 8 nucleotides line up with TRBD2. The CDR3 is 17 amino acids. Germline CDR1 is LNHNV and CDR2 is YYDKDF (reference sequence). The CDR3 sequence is CATSSPGTRRWTGGLFF. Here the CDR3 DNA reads TGTGCCACCAGCAGTCCCGGGACTAGAAGATGGACCGGGGGGCTGTTTTTT.

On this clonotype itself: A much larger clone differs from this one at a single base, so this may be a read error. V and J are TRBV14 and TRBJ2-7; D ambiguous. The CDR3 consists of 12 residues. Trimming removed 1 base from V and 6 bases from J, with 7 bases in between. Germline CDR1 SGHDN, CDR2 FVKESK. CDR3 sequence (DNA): TGTGCCAGCAGCCAAGCGCGGTCCGAGCAGTACTTC. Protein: CASSQARSEQYF.

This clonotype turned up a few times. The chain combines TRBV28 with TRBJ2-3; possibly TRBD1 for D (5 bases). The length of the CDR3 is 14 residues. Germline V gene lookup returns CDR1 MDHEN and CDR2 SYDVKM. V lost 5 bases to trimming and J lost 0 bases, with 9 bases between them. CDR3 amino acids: CASSPAGSTDTQYF. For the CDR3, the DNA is TGTGCCAGCAGTCCAGCAGGGAGCACAGATACGCAGTATTTT.